The present entry profiles one TCR beta chain with its context. Other DNA sequences in the sample encode the same CDR3. These data come from a study of blood T cell repertoires in COVID-19. Method: immunoSEQ multiplex PCR; TCRdb's copy keeps in-frame clones and lacks some. The data show 360,000 or so clones, around nine tenths seen once. Self-reported history from a screening survey and questionnaire set each donor's cohort. Germline lookup yields CDR1 LGHNA and CDR2 YSLEER. Trimming removed 1 base at V and 1 base at J, with 4 bases between. The length of the CDR3 is 13 residues. Sequenced input: PBMCs or T cells enriched from blood (not recorded which). The J gene is TRBJ1-1, the V gene TRBV4-3; D unclear. This TCR was sampled from a woman younger than 45 who had recovered from COVID-19. In nucleotides, the CDR3 is TGCGCCAGCAGCCAAGGGGCGAACACTGAAGCTTTCTTT. Amino acid sequence: CASSQGANTEAFF.